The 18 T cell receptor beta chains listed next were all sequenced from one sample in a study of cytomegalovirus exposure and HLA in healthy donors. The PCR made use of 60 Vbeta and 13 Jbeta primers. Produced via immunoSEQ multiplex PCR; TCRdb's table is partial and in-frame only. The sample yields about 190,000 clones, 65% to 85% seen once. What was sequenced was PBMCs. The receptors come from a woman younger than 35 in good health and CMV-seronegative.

The CDR3 nucleotides read TGTGCCACCAGCTATGGAGGCAATCAGCCCCAGCATTTT. It is translated as CATSYGGNQPQHF. This chain uses TRBV15 with TRBJ1-5; D gene ambiguous. Looked up from germline, CDR1 is LNHNV and CDR2 is YYDKDF (reference sequence). This CDR3 contains 13 residues. V lost 5 bases and J lost 2, with 7 bases in between. The whole variable domain, filled in from reference TRBV15 and TRBJ1-5, reads DAMVIQNPRYQVTQFGKPVTLSCSQTLNHNVMYWYQQKSSQAPKLLFHYYDKDFNNEADTPDNFQSRRPNTSFCFLDIRSPGLGDTAMYLCATSYGGNQPQHFGDGTRLSIL.

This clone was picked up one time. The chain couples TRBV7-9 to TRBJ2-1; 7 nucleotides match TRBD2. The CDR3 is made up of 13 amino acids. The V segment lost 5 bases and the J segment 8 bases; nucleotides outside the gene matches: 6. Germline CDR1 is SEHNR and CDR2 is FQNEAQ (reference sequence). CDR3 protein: CASSPPRGDEQFF. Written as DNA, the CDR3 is TGTGCCAGCAGCCCACCCCGGGGGGATGAGCAGTTCTTC.

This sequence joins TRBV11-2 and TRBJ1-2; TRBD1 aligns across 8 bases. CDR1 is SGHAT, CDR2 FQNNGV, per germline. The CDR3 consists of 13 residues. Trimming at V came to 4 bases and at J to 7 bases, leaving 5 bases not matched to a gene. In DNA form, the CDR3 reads TGTGCCAGCAGCTACGGACAGGGCCCTGGCTACACCTTC. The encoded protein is CASSYGQGPGYTF.

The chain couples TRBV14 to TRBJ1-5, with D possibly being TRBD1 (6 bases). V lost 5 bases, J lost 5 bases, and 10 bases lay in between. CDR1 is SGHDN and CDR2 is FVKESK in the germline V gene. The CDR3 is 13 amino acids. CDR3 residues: CASSASGDQPQHF. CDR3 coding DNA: TGTGCCAGCAGCGCTTCAGGGGATCAGCCCCAGCATTTT.

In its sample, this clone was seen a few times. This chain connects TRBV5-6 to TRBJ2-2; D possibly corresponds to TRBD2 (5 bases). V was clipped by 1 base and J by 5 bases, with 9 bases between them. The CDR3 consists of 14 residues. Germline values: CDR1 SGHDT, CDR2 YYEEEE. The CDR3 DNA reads TGTGCCAGCAGCTTGCCGGGGTGGACCGGGGAGCTGTTTTTT. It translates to CASSLPGWTGELFF.

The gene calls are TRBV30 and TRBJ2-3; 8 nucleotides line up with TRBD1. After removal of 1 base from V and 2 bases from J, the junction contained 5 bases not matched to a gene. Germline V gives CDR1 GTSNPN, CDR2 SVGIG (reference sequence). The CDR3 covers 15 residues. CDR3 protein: CAWSGARGLTDTQYF. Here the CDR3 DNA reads TGTGCCTGGAGTGGGGCCAGGGGGCTCACAGATACGCAGTATTTT.

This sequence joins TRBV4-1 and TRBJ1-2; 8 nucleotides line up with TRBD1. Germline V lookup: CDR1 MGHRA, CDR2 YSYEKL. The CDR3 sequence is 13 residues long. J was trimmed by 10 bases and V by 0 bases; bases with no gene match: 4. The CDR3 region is CASSQESQGDYTF. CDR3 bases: TGCGCCAGCAGCCAAGAATCACAGGGGGACTACACCTTC.

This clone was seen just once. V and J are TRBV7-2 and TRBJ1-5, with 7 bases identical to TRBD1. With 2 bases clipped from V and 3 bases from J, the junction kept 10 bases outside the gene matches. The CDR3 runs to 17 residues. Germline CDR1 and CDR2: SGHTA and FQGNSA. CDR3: CASSLSVRGATNQPQHF. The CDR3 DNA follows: TGTGCCAGCAGCTTAAGTGTCAGGGGGGCCACCAATCAGCCCCAGCATTTT.

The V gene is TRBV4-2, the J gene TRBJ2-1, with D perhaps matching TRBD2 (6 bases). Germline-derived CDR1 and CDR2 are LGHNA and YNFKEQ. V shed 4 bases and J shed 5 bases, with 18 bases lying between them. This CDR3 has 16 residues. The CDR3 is CASSPPQRAKDNEQFF. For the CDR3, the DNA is TGTGCCAGCAGCCCCCCCCAGCGGGCCAAGGACAATGAGCAGTTCTTC.

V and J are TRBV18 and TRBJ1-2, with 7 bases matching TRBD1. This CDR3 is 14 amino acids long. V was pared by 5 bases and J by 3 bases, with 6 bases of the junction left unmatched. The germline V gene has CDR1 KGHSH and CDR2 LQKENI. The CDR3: CASSTGQPDYGYTF. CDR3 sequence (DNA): TGTGCCAGCTCAACGGGACAGCCCGACTATGGCTACACCTTC.

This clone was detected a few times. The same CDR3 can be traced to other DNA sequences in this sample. CDR3 bases: TGTGCCAGCAGCAGGGACAGGGAGGAGACCCAGTACTTC. Its translation is CASSRDREETQYF. V and J are TRBV11-3 and TRBJ2-5; TRBD1 agrees at 9 bases. V lost 5 bases, J lost 5 bases, and 3 bases stayed unmatched. The CDR3 is made up of 13 amino acids. Per the germline V gene, CDR1 is SGHNT and CDR2 is YENEEA.

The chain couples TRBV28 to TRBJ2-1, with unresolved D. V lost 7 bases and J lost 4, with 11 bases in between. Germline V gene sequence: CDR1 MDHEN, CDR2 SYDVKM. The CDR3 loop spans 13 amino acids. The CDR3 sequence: CASTLSLYNEQFF. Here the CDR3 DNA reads TGTGCCAGCACCTTGAGCCTATACAATGAGCAGTTCTTC.

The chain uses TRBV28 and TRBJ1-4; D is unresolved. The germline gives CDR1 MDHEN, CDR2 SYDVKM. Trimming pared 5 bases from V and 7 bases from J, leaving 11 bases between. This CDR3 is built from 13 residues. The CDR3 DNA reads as TGTGCCAGCAGTCTCCCCGCGGGTGAAAAACTGTTTTTT. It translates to CASSLPAGEKLFF.

The CDR3 coding sequence is TGCGCCAGCAGCTTGTGGTCTACGGGGAGCTCCTACAATGAGCAGTTCTTC. It codes for CASSLWSTGSSYNEQFF. The chain uses TRBV5-1 and TRBJ2-1, with D tentatively TRBD2 (5 bases). V was pared by 1 base and J by 0 bases, with 14 bases between. CDR3 length: 17 residues. Germline CDR1 is SGHRS and CDR2 is YFSETQ.

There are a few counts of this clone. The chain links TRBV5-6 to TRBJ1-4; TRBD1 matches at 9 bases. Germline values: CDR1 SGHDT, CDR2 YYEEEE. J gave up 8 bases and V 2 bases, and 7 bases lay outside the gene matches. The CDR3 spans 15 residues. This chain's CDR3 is CASSLSGQGKEKLFF. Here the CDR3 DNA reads TGTGCCAGCAGCTTAAGCGGACAGGGGAAGGAAAAACTGTTTTTT.

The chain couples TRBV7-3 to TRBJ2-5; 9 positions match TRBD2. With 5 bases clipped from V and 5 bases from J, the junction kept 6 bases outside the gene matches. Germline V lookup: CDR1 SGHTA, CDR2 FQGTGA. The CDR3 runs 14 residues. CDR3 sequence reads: CASSPAGGRETQYF. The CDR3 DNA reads TGTGCCAGCAGCCCAGCGGGGGGAAGGGAGACCCAGTACTTC.

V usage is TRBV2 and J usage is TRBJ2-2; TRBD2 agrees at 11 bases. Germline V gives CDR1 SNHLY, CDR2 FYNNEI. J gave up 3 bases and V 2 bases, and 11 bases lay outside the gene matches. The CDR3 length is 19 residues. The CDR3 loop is CASSECGTSGGGYTGELFF. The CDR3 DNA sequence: TGTGCCAGCAGTGAATGTGGGACTAGCGGAGGTGGGTACACCGGGGAGCTGTTTTTT. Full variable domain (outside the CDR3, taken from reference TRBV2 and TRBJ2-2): EPEVTQTPSHQVTQMGQEVILRCVPISNHLYFYWYRQILGQKVEFLVSFYNNEISEKSEIFDDQFSVERPDGSNFTLKIRSTKLEDSAMYFCASSECGTSGGGYTGELFFGEGSRLTVL.

The CDR3 loop is CATSRVQVGTGELFF. CDR3 in DNA: TGTGCCACCAGCAGAGTCCAAGTCGGCACCGGGGAGCTGTTTTTT. The chain links TRBV15 to TRBJ2-2; unclear D gene. There are 15 residues in the CDR3. V was shortened by 1 base and J by 4 bases, with 10 bases between the two germline ends. From germline, CDR1 is LNHNV and CDR2 YYDKDF (reference sequence). The whole variable domain, remainder taken from reference TRBV15 and TRBJ2-2, is DAMVIQNPRYQVTQFGKPVTLSCSQTLNHNVMYWYQQKSSQAPKLLFHYYDKDFNNEADTPDNFQSRRPNTSFCFLDIRSPGLGDTAMYLCATSRVQVGTGELFFGEGSRLTVL.